This T cell receptor beta chain was found in a study of vaccination effects on CD4 cells after COVID-19. Study-wide context: Expansion of antigen-specific CD4+ T cells with viral peptide pools was carried out by the ViraFEST assay before sequencing. Samples that were drawn after vaccination came a median of 72 days after the second dose. Peptides at roughly 9.2 ug/ml and IL-2 at about 10 IU/ml were added to 1.5 million to 2.5 million PBMC per well.

Here immunoSEQ multiplex PCR was the method, and the copy in TCRdb shows in-frame clones only, minus some. The data hold some 69,000 clones, with around 73% observed a single time. V lost 2 bases and J 5 bases, leaving 10 bases between the germline ends. This CDR3 comprises 13 residues. In the case of this clone: Its antigen is undetermined.

Culturing for about 10 days preceded CD4+ T cell isolation. Everyone in the study got two shots of either the BNT162b2 or mRNA-1273 vaccine. Researchers swapped half the medium for IL-2 medium on both days 3 and 7. V gene TRBV6-7 combines with J gene TRBJ2-7, with a tentative D call TRBD2 (5 bases). TRBV6-7 is an ORF for which the function is uncertain. The TCR was taken from a human donor who received a COVID-19 vaccine. Sequenced here: CD4+ T cells from PBMCs cultured without peptide, sampled after COVID-19 vaccination. The DNA of the CDR3 is TGTGCCAGCAGTTACCCACGGCGGGACGAGCAGTACGTC. It yields the protein CASSYPRRDEQYV.